The 19 T cell receptor beta chains presented below share a single source sample, sequenced in a study of graft-versus-host responses after intestinal transplantation. Antigen specificity for these receptors is unknown. The table came from immunoSEQ multiplex PCR; TCRdb's copy has only in-frame clones and leaves some out. The sample records tens of thousands of clones, 80% to 95% being singletons. The sample consisted of unstimulated CD4+ T cells sorted from spleen or lymph node cells, taken before intestinal transplant. The receptors stem from a human donor who received an intestinal transplant.

The chain recombines TRBV7-6 with TRBJ2-3; D may be TRBD1 or TRBD2 (6 bases each). V lost 5 bases to trimming and J lost 4 bases, with 16 bases between them. This CDR3 comprises 15 residues. CDR1 and CDR2 (germline): SGHVS, FNYEAQ. As DNA, the CDR3 is TGTGCCAGCAGCCCGAGGGGGGTTGTCCCAGATACGCAGTATTTT. This sequence encodes CASSPRGVVPDTQYF.

J is TRBJ2-2 and V is TRBV7-9, with 9 bases fitting TRBD1. CDR1 and CDR2 from the germline V gene are SEHNR and FQNEAQ (reference sequence). V dropped 5 bases and J dropped 2; count of bases not matched to a gene: 6. The length of the CDR3 is 16 residues. CDR3 in DNA: TGTGCCAGCAGCATCTACAGGGGGCGCAACACCGGGGAGCTGTTTTTT. Translated, it gives CASSIYRGRNTGELFF. The whole variable domain, remainder taken from reference TRBV7-9 and TRBJ2-2, is DTGVSQNPRHKITKRGQNVTFRCDPISEHNRLYWYRQTLGQGPEFLTYFQNEAQLEKSRLLSDRFSAERPKGSFSTLEIQRTEQGDSAMYLCASSIYRGRNTGELFFGEGSRLTVL.

The chain combines TRBV6-1 with TRBJ2-7; D unresolved. This CDR3 is 13 amino acids long. In germline, CDR1 is MNHNS, CDR2 SASEGT. Trimming cost V 6 bases and J 5 bases, with 14 bases left between them. The CDR3 DNA is TGTGCCAGCAGCCACAAGGGTAGTGACGAGCAGTACTTC. Protein: CASSHKGSDEQYF.

The CDR3, as DNA: TGTGCCAGCAGCTTGGGCGGTGTCAGGGGGAACACTGAAGCTTTCTTT. It encodes CASSLGGVRGNTEAFF. The rearrangement links TRBV7-8 to TRBJ1-1, with D possibly matching TRBD1 (6 bases). V lost 3 bases and J lost 1, with 15 bases in between. The CDR3 runs to 16 residues. From germline, CDR1 is SGHVS and CDR2 FQNEAQ. The full variable domain, in which reference TRBV7-8 and TRBJ1-1 provide the parts outside the CDR3, is GAGVSQSPRYKVAKRGQDVALRCDPISGHVSLFWYQQALGQGPEFLTYFQNEAQLDKSGLPSDRFFAERPEGSVSTLKIQRTQQEDSAVYLCASSLGGVRGNTEAFFGQGTRLTVV.

V and J are TRBV9 and TRBJ2-5; D remains unclear. V gave up 0 bases and J gave up 4 bases, with 10 bases separating them. Per germline, CDR1 SGDLS and CDR2 YYNGEE. The CDR3 consists of 14 residues. Here the CDR3 reads CASSVGSVPETQYF. In DNA form, the CDR3 reads TGTGCCAGCAGCGTAGGTAGTGTTCCAGAGACCCAGTACTTC.

The V and J genes are TRBV28 and TRBJ2-3, with unresolved D. The germline V and J ends were trimmed by 3 bases and 2 bases, with 6 bases remaining between them. The CDR3 covers 13 residues. Germline V CDR1 and CDR2: MDHEN, SYDVKM. In nucleotides, the CDR3 is TGTGCCAGCAGTTTTCGGTCCACAGATACGCAGTATTTT. Amino acids: CASSFRSTDTQYF.

The CDR3 protein is CASSLARLYNEQFF. As DNA, the CDR3 is TGCGCCAGCAGCTTGGCCCGATTATATAATGAGCAGTTCTTC. The genes are TRBV5-1 and TRBJ2-1; D is ambiguous. CDR3 length: 14 residues. The V end lost 0 bases, the J end lost 7 bases, and 11 bases lay between the germline ends. CDR1 and CDR2 from the germline V gene are SGHRS and YFSETQ.

This chain joins TRBV5-4 and TRBJ1-4; D is undetermined. CDR1 and CDR2 from the germline V gene are SGHNT and YYREEE (reference sequence). V lost 0 bases, J lost 6 bases, and 9 bases lay in between. The CDR3 is made up of 14 amino acids. CDR3 protein: CASSLDSLDEKLFF. CDR3 sequence (DNA): TGTGCCAGCAGCTTGGACAGTTTGGATGAAAAACTGTTTTTT.

This sequence joins TRBV5-6 and TRBJ2-3; D might be TRBD1 (5 bases). The V gene lost 4 bases and the J gene lost 9 bases, with 21 bases spanning the gap. The CDR3 sequence is 15 residues long. Germline assignment: CDR1 SGHDT and CDR2 YYEEEE. CDR3 amino acids: CASSPLDRLPPTQYF. The CDR3 region has the DNA TGTGCCAGCAGCCCCTTAGACAGACTCCCTCCCACGCAGTATTTT.

The chain uses TRBV30 and TRBJ2-2, with D maybe TRBD1 (5 bases). Germline V CDR1 and CDR2: GTSNPN, SVGIG (reference sequence). Trimming took 0 bases from V and 4 from J, leaving 15 bases between them. This CDR3 region has 16 residues. The DNA for the CDR3 is TGTGCCTGGAGTGTAAGACAGTTTTTGAGCACCGGGGAGCTGTTTTTT. As protein: CAWSVRQFLSTGELFF.

The rearrangement joins TRBV5-6 to TRBJ2-5; D is unclear. CDR1 and CDR2 (germline): SGHDT, YYEEEE. V was trimmed by 0 bases and J by 2 bases, leaving 8 bases between them. This CDR3 is built from 14 residues. As DNA, the CDR3 is TGTGCCAGCAGCTTGGTTGCAACACAAGAGACCCAGTACTTC. It encodes CASSLVATQETQYF.

This chain connects TRBV6-4 to TRBJ2-1, with a weak D call TRBD2 (5 bases). Trimming cost V 4 bases and J 5 bases, with 15 bases left between them. This CDR3 spans 15 amino acids. Germline loops: CDR1 MRHNA, CDR2 SNTAGT. The CDR3 sequence is CASSVEGLANNEQFF. CDR3 sequence (DNA): TGTGCCAGCAGTGTTGAGGGCCTAGCCAACAATGAGCAGTTCTTC.

The chain carries TRBV27 and TRBJ2-6, with D maybe TRBD1 (6 bases). Germline CDR1 reads MNHEY; CDR2 reads SMNVEV (reference sequence). Trimming removed 4 bases from V and 0 bases from J, with 10 bases in between. This CDR3 spans 16 amino acids. The CDR3 spells CASSSGANSGANVLTF. The CDR3 bases are TGTGCCAGCAGTTCAGGGGCCAACTCTGGGGCCAACGTCCTGACTTTC.

The chain joins TRBV7-2 to TRBJ1-3, with D unresolved. The CDR3 contains 13 residues. Germline CDR1 SGHTA, CDR2 FQGNSA. V dropped 4 bases and J dropped 7 bases, with 11 bases sitting between them. The CDR3, as DNA: TGTGCCAGCAGCTCAGAGATATGGAACACCATATATTTT. Translating gives CASSSEIWNTIYF.

The chain employs TRBV7-9 and TRBJ1-2; D gene ambiguous. Germline V lookup: CDR1 SEHNR, CDR2 FQNEAQ (reference sequence). Trimming pared 3 bases from V and 4 bases from J, leaving 12 bases between. The CDR3 is made up of 14 amino acids. CDR3 sequence: CASSLGALPYGYTF. CDR3 nucleotides: TGTGCCAGCAGCTTGGGTGCACTCCCCTATGGCTACACCTTC.

Points on this clone: The same CDR3 is also encoded by other DNA sequences in this sample. This chain uses TRBV5-1 with TRBJ2-5; TRBD1 matches 8 bases. The germline CDR1 and CDR2 sequences are SGHRS and YFSETQ. Unmatched junction bases numbered 5, after V lost 4 bases and J lost 3 bases. There are 14 residues in the CDR3. The CDR3 bases are TGCGCCAGCAGCCGCGCAGGGGGCGAAGAGACCCAGTACTTC. This codes for CASSRAGGEETQYF.

The chain carries TRBV19 and TRBJ2-1; 10 bases are a match to TRBD2. The CDR3 is 14 residues long. Unmatched junction bases numbered 5, after V lost 6 bases and J lost 6 bases. CDR1 is LNHDA, CDR2 SQIVND, per germline (reference sequence). CDR3 in amino acids: CASRASGRGNEQFF. The CDR3 DNA sequence: TGTGCCAGTAGGGCTAGCGGGAGAGGCAATGAGCAGTTCTTC.

The chain joins TRBV5-1 to TRBJ2-6; 8 bases match TRBD1. Unmatched junction bases numbered 4, after V lost 5 bases and J lost 6 bases. CDR1 and CDR2 from the germline V gene are SGHRS and YFSETQ. CDR3 length: 14 residues. CDR3: CASRKTGEANVLTF. CDR3 DNA: TGCGCCAGCAGGAAGACAGGGGAGGCCAACGTCCTGACTTTC.

The chain has TRBV19 and TRBJ1-1; perhaps TRBD1 as D (6 bases). This CDR3 has 12 residues. The germline gives CDR1 LNHDA, CDR2 SQIVND (reference sequence). V gave up 7 bases and J gave up 6 bases, with 12 bases separating them. As DNA, the CDR3 is TGTGCCAGTAAGGGGGTAGTGGCTGAAGCTTTCTTT. Its translation: CASKGVVAEAFF.